This section outlines one T cell receptor beta chain sequence together with its context. Its antigen is unknown. The V gene's germline CDR1 is MNHNS and CDR2 SASEGT. The CDR3 covers 14 residues. The V end lost 3 bases, the J end lost 3 bases, and 11 bases lay between the germline ends. This sample is drawn from a study of graft-versus-host responses after intestinal transplantation. Whole-study context: Recipients received multivisceral, liver-intestinal, or isolated intestinal transplants. Following induction with anti-thymocyte globulin, all recipients were given tacrolimus and steroids for two to four years. Findings of the study overall: Early post-transplant declines in HvG were associated with peak levels of circulating GvH clones. Investigators detected GvH clones in recipient marrow, with some emerging earlier in ileum or blood.

From the graft tissue, intraepithelial and lamina propria lymphocytes were released through processing. Measured with immunoSEQ multiplex PCR; TCRdb has only the in-frame clones, and not every one. The data hold approximately 1,900 clones, with roughly 86% observed a single time. This clonotype originated in a human patient who received an intestinal transplant, so some T cells may come from the graft donor. This chain uses TRBV6-1 with TRBJ2-5; weak D call: TRBD1 (6 bases). Sequencing used ileum tissue, obtained about 350 days after intestinal transplantation. The chain's CDR3 is CASSDYREKETQYF. The CDR3, as DNA: TGTGCCAGCAGTGACTACAGGGAAAAAGAGACCCAGTACTTC.